The T cell receptor beta chain under discussion was sequenced for a study of T cells after yellow fever vaccination. CDR3 length: 15 amino acids. The germline gives CDR1 SGHRS, CDR2 YFSETQ. Trimming took 2 bases from V and 0 from J, leaving 11 bases between them. TCR cDNA, made by 5'RACE template switching, carried an added universal primer site and UMIs. TCRdb reprocessed the 5' RACE reads via MiXCR and lists one record per CDR3 protein. The sample holds around 330,000 distinct CDR3 sequences; 3% to 4.5% are singletons and the top ten take around 24%. Sequencing was performed on PBMCs, taken on the day of the yellow fever booster vaccination. The rearrangement uses TRBV5-1 and TRBJ1-1; D is uncertain. This clonotype was sampled from a man aged 18-30 years who received the YFV17D yellow fever vaccine. The CDR3 region has the DNA TGCGCCAGCAGCTTTAGTGCGGTTATGAACACTGAAGCTTTCTTT. Encoded protein: CASSFSAVMNTEAFF. The full variable domain, with the rest looked up from reference TRBV5-1 and TRBJ1-1, is KAGVTQTPRYLIKTRGQQVTLSCSPISGHRSVSWYQQTPGQGLQFLFEYFSETQRNKGNFPGRFSGRQFSNSRSEMNVSTLELGDSALYLCASSFSAVMNTEAFFGQGTRLTVV.